This section outlines one TCR beta chain sequence together with its context. TCRdb redid the calling of the 5' RACE reads with MiXCR, one entry per CDR3 protein. In the table there are roughly 62,000 distinct CDR3 sequences, 9.3% of which are singletons. This entry comes from a study of T-cell memory formation after mild COVID-19. Study-level background: TCR clusters were mostly confined to one donor each.

V shed 1 base and J 5 bases; nucleotides not matched to a gene: 3. This CDR3 region has 15 residues. The germline gives CDR1 MGHRA, CDR2 YSYEKL. This chain links TRBV4-1 with TRBJ2-2; 8 bases map to TRBD1. The TCR originated in a man younger than 30 who had mild COVID-19 (a few samples of this study predate the infection). Cell type and time point are not known. The sample comprised PBMCs or a T cell subset sorted from them (not recorded which). The CDR3 sequence is CASSQGQGQTGELFF. The CDR3 DNA sequence: TGCGCCAGCAGCCAAGGACAGGGGCAGACCGGGGAGCTGTTTTTT.